A single sample gave rise to the 30 T cell receptor beta chains below, sequenced in a study of cytomegalovirus exposure and HLA in healthy donors. The PCR had 60 Vbeta and 13 Jbeta primers. Using immunoSEQ multiplex PCR, the repertoire was profiled, and TCRdb retains in-frame clones only, with some absent. The data contain about 120,000 clones, 82% of them singletons. The sequenced material came from PBMCs. These receptors were taken from a woman between 18 and 29 years old in good health and CMV-seronegative.

The chain combines TRBV14 with TRBJ2-7; tentative D call: TRBD1 (6 bases). CDR1 and CDR2 from the germline V gene are SGHDN and FVKESK. The CDR3 consists of 16 residues. The germline V and J ends were trimmed by 0 bases and 2 bases, with 14 bases remaining between them. CDR3 residues: CASSQDRYREPYEQYV. In DNA, the CDR3 is TGTGCCAGCAGCCAAGATAGGTACAGGGAACCCTACGAGCAGTACGTC.

This clone was counted a few times. This chain connects TRBV19 to TRBJ2-3, with D perhaps matching TRBD2 (6 bases). V was cut by 0 bases and J by 5 bases, with 12 bases left in between. The CDR3 contains 15 residues. CDR1 LNHDA and CDR2 SQIVND come from the germline V gene (reference sequence). DNA for the CDR3: TGTGCCAGTAGTATAGATCGAACGGGGGAAGATACGCAGTATTTT. Translated, it gives CASSIDRTGEDTQYF.

This sequence joins TRBV27 and TRBJ1-5; the match to TRBD1 covers 8 bases. Germline V gene sequence: CDR1 MNHEY, CDR2 SMNVEV (reference sequence). This CDR3 has 14 amino acids. Trimming at V came to 8 bases and at J to 2 bases, leaving 5 bases not matched to a gene. The CDR3 loop is CASSDRGRNQPQHF. The CDR3 DNA sequence: TGTGCCAGCTCTGACAGGGGACGCAATCAGCCCCAGCATTTT.

The rearrangement links TRBV6-5 to TRBJ1-5; TRBD1 matches 7 bases. Germline CDR1 and CDR2: MNHEY and SVGAGI. The CDR3 totals 13 residues. Trimming removed 10 bases from V and 1 base from J; junction bases left unmatched: 4. The CDR3 loop is CATRQGSNQPQHF. The CDR3 DNA follows: TGTGCCACCCGACAGGGAAGCAATCAGCCCCAGCATTTT.

The chain couples TRBV7-2 to TRBJ2-1, with a weak D call TRBD1 (6 bases). There are 12 residues in the CDR3. Germline CDR1 SGHTA, CDR2 FQGNSA. V was pared by 5 bases and J by 12 bases, with 14 bases between. The CDR3 protein is CASSLNRVGQFF. Here the CDR3 DNA reads TGTGCCAGCAGCCTTAACAGGGTTGGGCAGTTCTTC.

The chain employs TRBV6-1 and TRBJ1-5; TRBD1 matches at 8 bases. There are 14 residues in the CDR3. In germline, CDR1 is MNHNS, CDR2 SASEGT. With 10 bases clipped from V and 0 bases from J, the junction kept 5 bases outside the gene matches. The CDR3 region is CATKTGVSNQPQHF. The CDR3 DNA is TGTGCCACCAAGACAGGGGTTAGCAATCAGCCCCAGCATTTT.

The gene calls are TRBV29-1 and TRBJ1-1; 7 nucleotides match TRBD1. The junction had 2 bases not matched to a gene; V was cut back by 7 bases and J by 0 bases. There are 12 residues in the CDR3. The V gene's germline CDR1 is SQVTM and CDR2 ANQGSEA. The CDR3 bases are TGCAGCGGGGGGACAGTGAACACTGAAGCTTTCTTT. Translated, it gives CSGGTVNTEAFF.

This chain links TRBV7-2 with TRBJ2-5, with 11 bases that match TRBD1. The CDR3 runs 15 residues. With V trimmed by 6 bases and J by 5 bases, 8 bases remained unmatched. Germline values: CDR1 SGHTA, CDR2 FQGNSA. CDR3 loop: CASRQGTGGKETQYF. DNA for the CDR3: TGTGCCAGCAGACAAGGGACAGGGGGAAAGGAGACCCAGTACTTC.

This chain joins TRBV7-6 and TRBJ2-7; 8 bases align to TRBD2. Germline V lookup: CDR1 SGHVS, CDR2 FNYEAQ. Trimming cost V 1 base and J 7 bases; bases outside gene matches: 12. The CDR3 extends over 16 amino acids. The chain's CDR3 is CASSLVGSGTTEEQYF. In nucleotides, the CDR3 is TGTGCCAGCAGCTTAGTGGGTAGCGGGACCACGGAGGAGCAGTACTTC. The full variable domain, with the rest looked up from reference TRBV7-6 and TRBJ2-7, is GAGVSQSPRYKVTKRGQDVALRCDPISGHVSLYWYRQALGQGPEFLTYFNYEAQQDKSGLPNDRFSAERPEGSISTLTIQRTEQRDSAMYRCASSLVGSGTTEEQYFGPGTRLTVT.

CDR3 nucleotide sequence: TGTGCCAGCAGACAAACGGACAGGGCCGAGCAGTACGTC. Protein sequence: CASRQTDRAEQYV. The chain employs TRBV7-8 and TRBJ2-7; the match to TRBD1 covers 8 bases. The germline CDR1 and CDR2 sequences are SGHVS and FQNEAQ. V dropped 6 bases and J dropped 6; count of bases not matched to a gene: 7. CDR3 length: 13 residues.

The chain is built from TRBV6-1 and TRBJ1-6; 10 bases agree with TRBD1. The CDR3 is 14 amino acids. V dropped 11 bases and J dropped 5; count of bases not matched to a gene: 6. Germline V CDR1 and CDR2: MNHNS, SASEGT. The CDR3 coding sequence is TGTGCCGTCCGGGGGACAGGGGATAATTCACCCCTCCACTTT. This encodes CAVRGTGDNSPLHF.

The V and J genes are TRBV6-5 and TRBJ1-2; D gene ambiguous. V was cut by 6 bases and J by 0 bases, with 11 bases left in between. This CDR3 is built from 14 residues. Germline CDR1 reads MNHEY; CDR2 reads SVGAGI. CDR3 sequence: CASSRDNSNYGYTF. The CDR3 region has the DNA TGTGCCAGCAGCCGAGATAACTCTAACTATGGCTACACCTTC.

The rearrangement uses TRBV11-3 and TRBJ1-2, with 8 bases that match TRBD1. The CDR3 consists of 14 residues. V was pared by 5 bases and J by 5 bases, with 7 bases of the junction left unmatched. Germline V lookup: CDR1 SGHNT, CDR2 YENEEA. CDR3 sequence reads: CASSPDRGWYGYTF. In DNA, the CDR3 is TGTGCCAGCAGCCCTGACAGGGGATGGTATGGCTACACCTTC.

This chain uses TRBV18 with TRBJ2-7; the D gene is possibly TRBD1 (5 bases). V lost 3 bases to trimming and J lost 3 bases, with 9 bases between them. CDR3 size: 13 residues. Germline-derived CDR1 and CDR2 are KGHSH and LQKENI. The CDR3 loop reads CASSPQGSYEQYF. As DNA, the CDR3 is TGTGCCAGCTCACCCCAGGGAAGCTACGAGCAGTACTTC.

The chain combines TRBV6-4 with TRBJ2-1; TRBD2 matches at 13 bases. The CDR3 loop spans 15 amino acids. J gave up 12 bases and V 4 bases, and 9 bases lay outside the gene matches. CDR1 MRHNA and CDR2 SNTAGT come from the germline V gene. CDR3 nucleotides: TGTGCCAGCAGTGCGCAGGGACTAGCGGGGTCTGCGCAGTTCTTC. Residues: CASSAQGLAGSAQFF.

This chain joins TRBV5-4 and TRBJ1-2; 8 bases agree with TRBD1. Looked up from germline, CDR1 is SGHNT and CDR2 is YYREEE (reference sequence). The CDR3 consists of 17 residues. V shed 4 bases and J 3 bases; nucleotides not matched to a gene: 14. CDR3: CASSLPRRQGTDYGYTF. CDR3 in DNA: TGTGCCAGCAGCCTGCCACGTCGACAGGGGACGGACTATGGCTACACCTTC.

This chain uses TRBV29-1 with TRBJ2-7, with D perhaps TRBD1 (6 bases). CDR1 and CDR2 from the germline V gene are SQVTM and ANQGSEA. V gave up 3 bases and J gave up 6 bases, with 15 bases separating them. The CDR3 covers 13 residues. The CDR3 coding sequence is TGCAGCGTTGACCGGGCAGGGGCCAGCGAGCAGTACTTC. Its protein product is CSVDRAGASEQYF.

The rearrangement links TRBV9 to TRBJ1-1; 7 bases line up with TRBD1. V lost 4 bases and J lost 4; bases outside the gene matches: 10. Germline CDR1 is SGDLS and CDR2 is YYNGEE. The length of the CDR3 is 15 residues. The CDR3 nucleotides are TGTGCCAGCAGCCAGACAGGGTCCCAACCCACTGAAGCTTTCTTT. Protein sequence: CASSQTGSQPTEAFF.

The rearrangement joins TRBV2 to TRBJ1-2; D gene unclear. The CDR3 is made up of 13 amino acids. V lost 4 bases to trimming and J lost 6 bases, with 12 bases between them. In germline, CDR1 is SNHLY, CDR2 FYNNEI. CDR3 bases: TGTGCCAGCAGTGGAGAGGGTATCAATGGCTACACCTTC. Protein product: CASSGEGINGYTF. Based on the CDR3 plus reference TRBV2 and TRBJ1-2, the full variable domain is EPEVTQTPSHQVTQMGQEVILRCVPISNHLYFYWYRQILGQKVEFLVSFYNNEISEKSEIFDDQFSVERPDGSNFTLKIRSTKLEDSAMYFCASSGEGINGYTFGSGTRLTVV.

The chain uses TRBV15 and TRBJ2-7; D gene uncertain. The CDR3 covers 13 residues. Germline loops: CDR1 LNHNV, CDR2 YYDKDF (reference sequence). The V and J ends lost 1 base and 2 bases respectively, with 6 bases between them. The CDR3 loop is CATSRGNTYEQYF. The CDR3 coding sequence is TGTGCCACCAGCAGAGGAAACACCTACGAGCAGTACTTC.

This chain's CDR3 is CAWTADSRTYNEQFF. The CDR3 DNA reads as TGTGCCTGGACCGCTGACAGTAGAACCTACAATGAGCAGTTCTTC. V gene TRBV30 combines with J gene TRBJ2-1; a possible D gene is TRBD1 (5 bases). Per the germline V gene, CDR1 is GTSNPN and CDR2 is SVGIG (reference sequence). This CDR3 has 15 residues. V gave up 4 bases and J gave up 2 bases, with 15 bases separating them.

In this sample, this clone turned up a few times. The chain carries TRBV5-1 and TRBJ1-4; D uncertain. Trimming cost V 0 bases and J 7 bases, with 7 bases left between them. Per the germline V gene, CDR1 is SGHRS and CDR2 is YFSETQ. This CDR3 spans 13 amino acids. The CDR3 region has the DNA TGCGCCAGCAGCTTGGCGGTTGGTGAAAAACTGTTTTTT. Protein sequence: CASSLAVGEKLFF.

The CDR3 region has the DNA TGTGCCAGCAGCTTACCGGGACAGATTAAACTGTTTTTT. This codes for CASSLPGQIKLFF. The rearrangement joins TRBV7-9 to TRBJ1-4; 7 nucleotides align to TRBD1. After removal of 2 bases from V and 11 bases from J, the junction contained 5 bases not matched to a gene. Germline V CDR1 and CDR2: SEHNR, FQNEAQ (reference sequence). The CDR3 extends over 13 amino acids.

J is TRBJ1-2 and V is TRBV19; D is perhaps TRBD1 (6 bases). The CDR3 consists of 13 residues. The germline V gene encodes CDR1 LNHDA and CDR2 SQIVND (reference sequence). Trimming took 6 bases from V and 2 from J, leaving 10 bases between them. The CDR3 region has the DNA TGTGCCAGTAGGGCAGGGACAAACTATGGCTACACCTTC. It codes for CASRAGTNYGYTF.

V usage is TRBV6-4 and J usage is TRBJ1-2; perhaps TRBD1 as D (5 bases). The CDR3 spans 15 residues. With 0 bases removed from V and 5 bases from J, the gap between germline ends came to 13 bases. Germline assignment: CDR1 MRHNA and CDR2 SNTAGT. The chain's CDR3 is CASSDSPGSPYGYTF. CDR3 sequence (DNA): TGTGCCAGCAGTGACTCACCAGGGTCCCCATATGGCTACACCTTC.

This sequence joins TRBV5-1 and TRBJ1-1; D is unclear. This CDR3 has 14 amino acids. Trimming cost V 1 base and J 5 bases, with 12 bases left between them. Germline CDR1 is SGHRS and CDR2 is YFSETQ. CDR3 amino acids: CASSLWSQATEAFF. The CDR3 coding sequence is TGCGCCAGCAGCTTGTGGTCCCAGGCGACTGAAGCTTTCTTT.

The V call is TRBV5-1, the J call TRBJ1-3; D is ambiguous. Germline CDR1 is SGHRS and CDR2 is YFSETQ. Trimming left V 2 bases short and J 3 bases short, with 15 bases between. The CDR3 contains 16 residues. CDR3 sequence: CASSLEMGDYGNTIYF. For the CDR3, the DNA is TGCGCCAGCAGCTTAGAGATGGGAGATTATGGAAACACCATATATTTT.

The rearrangement links TRBV7-9 to TRBJ2-3; 8 positions agree with TRBD2. The V segment lost 5 bases and the J segment 4 bases; nucleotides outside the gene matches: 5. This CDR3 has 14 amino acids. Germline CDR1 reads SEHNR; CDR2 reads FQNEAQ (reference sequence). The CDR3 here is CASSLRAGADTQYF. In DNA form, the CDR3 reads TGTGCCAGCAGCCTTCGAGCGGGAGCAGATACGCAGTATTTT.

This clone was observed a single time. The gene calls are TRBV27 and TRBJ2-1, with 7 bases lining up with TRBD2. The CDR3 has 15 amino acids. V shed 3 bases and J 0 bases; nucleotides not matched to a gene: 2. The germline V gene encodes CDR1 MNHEY and CDR2 SMNVEV (reference sequence). The CDR3 region is CASSFRTSSYNEQFF. The CDR3 DNA reads as TGTGCCAGCAGTTTCCGGACTAGCTCCTACAATGAGCAGTTCTTC.

This chain uses TRBV19 with TRBJ1-6, with D perhaps matching TRBD1 (5 bases). The CDR3 spans 14 residues. V lost 3 bases and J lost 9, with 12 bases in between. Germline CDR1 LNHDA, CDR2 SQIVND (reference sequence). CDR3 sequence reads: CASSISGIGSPLHF. DNA for the CDR3: TGTGCCAGTAGTATTTCAGGGATCGGTTCACCCCTCCACTTT.